These 5 T cell receptor beta chains originate from one sample sequenced in a study of T-cell reconstitution after alpha-beta-depleted transplantation in children. Preparation of the TCRbeta library used unique molecular identifiers. TCRdb used MiXCR to reprocess the PCR reads, holding one entry per CDR3 protein. The profile shows approximately 50,000 distinct CDR3 sequences, approximately 52% of them singletons. This material consisted of peripheral blood, taken before TCRalphabeta/CD19-depleted stem cell transplant. The receptors originated from a boy under three years old with SCID, due to receive a stem cell transplant.

V gene TRBV6-1 combines with J gene TRBJ2-1; 8 bases fit TRBD2. Unmatched junction bases numbered 17, after V lost 9 bases and J lost 1 base. The CDR3 spans 18 residues. Germline CDR1 and CDR2: MNHNS and SASEGT. In nucleotides, the CDR3 is TGTGCCAGGGGGCGAGGGGAGCGGGGGTTTCTATCCTACAATGAGCAGTTCTTC. Its protein is CARGRGERGFLSYNEQFF.

This clonotype occurred a few times. The rearrangement joins TRBV27 to TRBJ2-5; tentatively, D is TRBD1 (6 bases). CDR3 length: 14 amino acids. Germline V gene data show CDR1 as MNHEY and CDR2 as SMNVEV (reference sequence). V was pared by 1 base and J by 5 bases, with 11 bases between. For the CDR3, the DNA is TGTGCCAGCAGTTTATACGACAGGCCCGAGACCCAGTACTTC. It yields the protein CASSLYDRPETQYF.

The chain recombines TRBV29-1 with TRBJ2-1; TRBD2 matches 11 bases. Germline values: CDR1 SQVTM, CDR2 ANQGSEA. This CDR3 region has 14 residues. The V and J ends lost 6 bases and 8 bases, in that order; junction bases with no gene match: 9. The CDR3: CSVLAGGHVDEQFF. For the CDR3, the DNA is TGCAGCGTCCTAGCGGGGGGTCATGTAGATGAGCAGTTCTTC.

This chain links TRBV6-1 with TRBJ2-5; D possibly corresponds to TRBD2 (6 bases). The CDR3 has 15 amino acids. The ends were cut back, 8 bases at V and 0 bases at J, with 16 bases in the middle. Germline-derived CDR1 and CDR2 are MNHNS and SASEGT. Here the CDR3 DNA reads TGTGCCAGCGGGAGGTTGGAACCGTACCAAGAGACCCAGTACTTC. Its translation: CASGRLEPYQETQYF.

The chain employs TRBV5-1 and TRBJ2-2, with TRBD2 matching 9 bases. The CDR3 has 15 amino acids. CDR1 is SGHRS and CDR2 is YFSETQ in the germline V gene. V lost 4 bases to trimming and J lost 6 bases; unmatched junction nucleotides: 7. The CDR3: CASSPRLAEAGELFF. For the CDR3, the DNA is TGCGCCAGCAGCCCCCGACTAGCGGAAGCCGGGGAGCTGTTTTTT.